This T cell receptor beta chain came from a study of blood T cells in healthy people across ages. It was with a sample-barcoded 5' primer and a J-beta primer mix that a second PCR of roughly 7 to 12 cycles was run. Each CDR3 protein is one row after TCRdb ran MiXCR on the 5' RACE reads. In the table there are around 1.7 million distinct CDR3 sequences, roughly 27% of which are singletons. The CDR3 length is 15 residues. V was clipped by 1 base and J by 4 bases; unmatched bases: 7. CDR1 is SEHNR and CDR2 is FQNEAQ in the germline V gene (reference sequence). The receptor comes from a woman in her 30s in good health. The J gene is TRBJ2-7, the V gene TRBV7-9; TRBD2 aligns across 7 bases. The sequenced sample consisted of blood. The CDR3 DNA reads TGTGCCAGCAGCTTAGGGGGAGGGGCACGATACGAGCAGTACTTC. Amino acids: CASSLGGGARYEQYF.